This T cell receptor beta chain was sequenced in a study of CD8 T cells in ankylosing spondylitis. Overall study results and limits: Ankylosing spondylitis blood appeared to be characterized by a TCR beta motif of about eight highly homologous variants. It was reported that disease-linked clones were significantly enriched in matched ankylosing spondylitis synovial fluid.

Library preparation for TCR beta used quantitative 5'-RACE with molecular barcodes. In TCRdb, the 5' RACE reads were re-called with MiXCR into one record per CDR3 protein. The table has about 800,000 distinct CDR3 sequences, approximately 12% seen once; the top ten hold about 0.49%. This clonotype was found a few times. Antigen unknown. The trim removed 5 bases at V and 5 bases at J, leaving 6 bases unmatched. Per germline, CDR1 DFQATT and CDR2 SNEGSKA (reference sequence). The CDR3 covers 14 residues. The J gene is TRBJ2-1, the V gene TRBV20-1; TRBD2 agrees at 10 bases. The clonotype originates from a male donor with ankylosing spondylitis. Material for sequencing was blood, either unsorted or a sorted T cell fraction (not recorded which). The CDR3 DNA is TGCAGTGCTCAAACTAGCGGGATCCACAATGAGCAGTTCTTC. Its protein is CSAQTSGIHNEQFF.